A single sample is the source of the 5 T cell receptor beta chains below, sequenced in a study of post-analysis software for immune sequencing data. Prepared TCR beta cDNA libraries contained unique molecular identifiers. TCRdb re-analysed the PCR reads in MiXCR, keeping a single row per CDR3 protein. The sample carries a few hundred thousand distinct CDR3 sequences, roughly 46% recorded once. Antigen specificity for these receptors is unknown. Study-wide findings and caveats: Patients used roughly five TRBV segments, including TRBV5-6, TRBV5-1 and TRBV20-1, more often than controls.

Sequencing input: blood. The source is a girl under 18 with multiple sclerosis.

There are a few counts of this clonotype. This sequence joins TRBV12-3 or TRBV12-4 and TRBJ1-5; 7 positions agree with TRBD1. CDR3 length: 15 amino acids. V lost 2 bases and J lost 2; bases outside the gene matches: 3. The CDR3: CASSLNRGGNQPQHF. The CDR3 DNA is TGTGCCAGCAGTTTAAACAGGGGCGGCAATCAGCCCCAGCATTTT.

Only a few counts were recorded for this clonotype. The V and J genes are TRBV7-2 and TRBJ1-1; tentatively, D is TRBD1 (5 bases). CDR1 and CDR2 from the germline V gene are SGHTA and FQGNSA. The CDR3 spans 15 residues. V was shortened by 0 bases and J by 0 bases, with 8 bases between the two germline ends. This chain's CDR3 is CASSLAQTVNTEAFF. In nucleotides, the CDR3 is TGTGCCAGCAGCTTAGCGCAGACAGTGAACACTGAAGCTTTCTTT.

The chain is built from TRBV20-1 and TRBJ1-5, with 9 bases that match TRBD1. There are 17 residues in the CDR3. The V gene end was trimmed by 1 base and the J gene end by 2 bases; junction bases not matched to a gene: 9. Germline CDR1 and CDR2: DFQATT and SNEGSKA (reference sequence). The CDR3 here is CSARGPGQGVGNQPQHF. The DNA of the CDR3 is TGCAGTGCTAGAGGCCCGGGACAGGGCGTGGGCAATCAGCCCCAGCATTTT.

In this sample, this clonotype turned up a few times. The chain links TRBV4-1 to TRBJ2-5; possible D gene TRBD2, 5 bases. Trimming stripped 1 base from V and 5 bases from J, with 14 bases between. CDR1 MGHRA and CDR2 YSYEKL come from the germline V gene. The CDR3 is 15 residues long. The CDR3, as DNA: TGCGCCAGCAGCCAAGTCGAGGGTAGGATCGAGACCCAGTACTTC. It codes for CASSQVEGRIETQYF.

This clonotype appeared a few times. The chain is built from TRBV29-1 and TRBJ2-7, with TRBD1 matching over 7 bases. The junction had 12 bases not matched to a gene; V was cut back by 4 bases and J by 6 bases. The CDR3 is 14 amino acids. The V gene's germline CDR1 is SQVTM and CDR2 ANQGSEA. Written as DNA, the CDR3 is TGCAGCGTTGTCCGGACAGGCGCGTTCGGCGAGCAGTACTTC. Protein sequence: CSVVRTGAFGEQYF.